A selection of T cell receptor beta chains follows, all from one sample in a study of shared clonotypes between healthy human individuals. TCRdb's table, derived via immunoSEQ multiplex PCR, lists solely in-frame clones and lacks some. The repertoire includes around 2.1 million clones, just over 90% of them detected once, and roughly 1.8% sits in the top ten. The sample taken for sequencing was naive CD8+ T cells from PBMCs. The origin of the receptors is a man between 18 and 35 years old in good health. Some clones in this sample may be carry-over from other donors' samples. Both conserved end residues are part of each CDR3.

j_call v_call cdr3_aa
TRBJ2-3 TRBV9 CASSEGPKAAGTDTQYF
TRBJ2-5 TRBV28 CASSLFGAQYF
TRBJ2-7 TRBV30 CAWSVGQVSYEQYF
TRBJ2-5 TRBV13 CASSLGWSLYGTGQTQYF
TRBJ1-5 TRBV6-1 CASRAGRTGQPQHF
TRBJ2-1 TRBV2 CAVLPRDNTINEQFF
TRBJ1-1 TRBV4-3 CASSPGQGILNTEAFF
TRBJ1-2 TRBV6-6 CASRGDRANYGYTF
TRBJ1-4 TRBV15 CATSRERGIGTNEKLFF
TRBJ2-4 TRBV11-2 CASSSRPGRQNIQYF
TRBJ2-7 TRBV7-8 CASSGSRDPNTVGSYEQYF
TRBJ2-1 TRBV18 CASSPAEGNEQFF
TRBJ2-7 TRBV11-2 CASSLGSGVAEQYF
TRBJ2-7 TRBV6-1 CASRRVYEQYF
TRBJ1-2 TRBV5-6 CASSPLFNTNYGYTF
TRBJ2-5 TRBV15 CATSRSGEETQYF